These 12 T cell receptor beta chains came from one sample sequenced in a study of blood T cell repertoires in COVID-19. This table comes from immunoSEQ multiplex PCR, and its TCRdb copy is limited to in-frame clones, with some not included. The sample includes 150,000 to 200,000 clones, 80% to 90% of them seen just once. What was sequenced was peripheral blood. The receptors shown here come from a human donor with active or convalescent COVID-19. The donor label of this sample is uncertain.

The chain uses TRBV4-3 and TRBJ1-4; D call uncertain. Trimming shortened V by 1 base and J by 8 bases, and 11 bases separated the two germline ends. This CDR3 has 14 amino acids. Germline V gene lookup returns CDR1 LGHNA and CDR2 YSLEER. The CDR3 DNA reads as TGCGCCAGCAGCCAAGGGTACAGTACCGAAAAACTGTTTTTT. Amino acid sequence: CASSQGYSTEKLFF.

The V gene is TRBV12-5, the J gene TRBJ2-4, with D perhaps matching TRBD2 (5 bases). This CDR3 region has 15 residues. V lost 0 bases and J lost 7, with 13 bases in between. CDR1 and CDR2 (germline): LGHNT, FRNRAP. The CDR3 here is CASGLVGPRGNIQYF. CDR3 sequence (DNA): TGTGCTAGTGGTTTGGTTGGACCGAGAGGGAACATTCAGTACTTC.

The chain combines TRBV9 with TRBJ1-2, with 8 bases matching TRBD1. V was pared by 4 bases and J by 5 bases, with 4 bases of the junction left unmatched. The CDR3 runs to 13 residues. In germline, CDR1 is SGDLS, CDR2 YYNGEE. CDR3 sequence: CASSSDRGYGYTF. For the CDR3, the DNA is TGTGCCAGCAGCTCCGACAGGGGTTATGGCTACACCTTC.

This sequence joins TRBV11-2 and TRBJ2-5; 8 bases align to TRBD1. V shed 4 bases and J 7 bases; nucleotides not matched to a gene: 17. Looked up from germline, CDR1 is SGHAT and CDR2 is FQNNGV. This CDR3 is 17 amino acids long. Here the CDR3 DNA reads TGTGCCAGCAGCTCCCAGGGGGCAGGAGGCGGGACGGGGACCCAGTACTTC. This gives the protein CASSSQGAGGGTGTQYF.

The genes are TRBV7-9 and TRBJ2-7, with D unresolved. Germline values: CDR1 SEHNR, CDR2 FQNEAQ (reference sequence). CDR3 length: 14 residues. V was trimmed by 4 bases and J by 3 bases, leaving 13 bases between them. CDR3 DNA sequence: TGTGCCAGCAGCTCCCACGGAGATTTCTACGAGCAGTACTTC. Translated, it gives CASSSHGDFYEQYF.

This clone has a single count. V and J are TRBV6-2 or TRBV6-3 and TRBJ2-3, with D possibly TRBD1 on 5 matching bases. Trimming removed 6 bases from V and 10 bases from J, with 11 bases in between. This CDR3 spans 11 amino acids. The germline V gene encodes CDR1 MNHEY and CDR2 SVGEGT. CDR3 sequence (DNA): TGTGCCAGCAGCAGACAGACGGCGCAGTATTTT. It is translated as CASSRQTAQYF.

This clone was recorded a few times. The V gene is TRBV29-1, the J gene TRBJ1-5, with D possibly matching TRBD1 (5 bases). The CDR3 extends over 13 amino acids. V lost 8 bases, J lost 5 bases, and 16 bases lay in between. Germline CDR1 reads SQVTM; CDR2 reads ANQGSEA. CDR3 DNA sequence: TGCAGCATTCAGTGGGGGAGGGATCAGCCCCAGCATTTT. Protein product: CSIQWGRDQPQHF.

The table lists this clone with a count of one. This chain joins TRBV6-1 and TRBJ2-4, with TRBD2 matching 12 bases. CDR1 and CDR2 from the germline V gene are MNHNS and SASEGT. The CDR3 is made up of 16 amino acids. J lost 7 bases, V lost 1 base, and 5 bases had no gene match. The CDR3 region is CASSEVLAGGLNIQYF. Here the CDR3 DNA reads TGTGCCAGCAGTGAAGTTCTAGCGGGGGGGTTGAACATTCAGTACTTC.

The table lists this clone with a few counts. This chain links TRBV6-2 or TRBV6-3 with TRBJ1-2, with 8 nucleotides matching TRBD1. The CDR3 is 14 amino acids. V gave up 5 bases and J gave up 6 bases; unmatched junction bases: 8. Germline V lookup: CDR1 MNHEY, CDR2 SVGEGT. CDR3 region: CASSPGQGSHGYTF. In nucleotides, the CDR3 is TGTGCCAGCAGTCCCGGACAGGGCTCCCATGGCTACACCTTC.

The chain uses TRBV7-9 and TRBJ1-5; 7 nucleotides agree with TRBD1. The germline gives CDR1 SEHNR, CDR2 FQNEAQ (reference sequence). V gave up 8 bases and J gave up 1 base; unmatched junction bases: 5. This CDR3 comprises 14 residues. The CDR3 bases are TGTGCCAGCGCAGGACAGGCAAGCAATCAGCCCCAGCATTTT. This codes for CASAGQASNQPQHF.

The chain carries TRBV6-6 and TRBJ2-1; D remains ambiguous. Trimming cost V 0 bases and J 10 bases, with 4 bases left between them. The CDR3 spans 11 residues. From germline, CDR1 is MNHNY and CDR2 SVGAGI (reference sequence). CDR3 amino acids: CASSYSLEQFF. CDR3 nucleotides: TGTGCCAGCAGTTACTCGCTAGAGCAGTTCTTC.

V usage is TRBV5-4 and J usage is TRBJ1-1; TRBD1 matches at 11 bases. J was trimmed by 4 bases and V by 7 bases; bases with no gene match: 9. The CDR3 covers 15 residues. CDR1 and CDR2 (germline): SGHNT, YYREEE (reference sequence). Written as DNA, the CDR3 is TGTGCCAGCTCGGGAGGACAGGGGGCCATCACTGAAGCTTTCTTT. The encoded protein is CASSGGQGAITEAFF.